One sample yielded the 21 T cell receptor beta chains listed below, sequenced in a study of prognosis after radiotherapy for stage I lung cancer. Using two-round multiplex PCR, the authors amplified TCR beta CDR3 from genomic DNA. First-round PCR used primers specific to each TRBV and TRBJ gene. TCRdb analysed the multiplex PCR reads with MiXCR anew, one entry per CDR3 protein. The table records some 56,000 distinct CDR3 sequences, about 26% of them present only once. This specimen consisted of PBMCs, obtained before or after stereotactic body radiation therapy (not recorded which). The source is a donor over 45 with non-small cell lung cancer.

This clonotype has ten or more counts. V and J are TRBV12-3 or TRBV12-4 and TRBJ1-4; 9 bases match TRBD1. V lost 4 bases, J lost 5 bases, and 5 bases stayed unmatched. This CDR3 is built from 15 residues. Here the CDR3 DNA reads TGTGCCAGCAGTTGGTACAGGGGGCAAAATGAAAAACTGTTTTTT. It yields the protein CASSWYRGQNEKLFF.

This clonotype was counted many times. CDR3 residues: CASSPHRQSYEQYF. CDR3 DNA: TGTGCCAGCAGCCCCCATCGTCAATCCTACGAGCAGTACTTC. This chain connects TRBV7-9 to TRBJ2-7; the D is unclear. Germline CDR1 is SEHNR and CDR2 is FQNEAQ (reference sequence). This CDR3 has 14 amino acids. Trimming removed 5 bases from V and 1 base from J, with 12 bases in between.

In regard to this clonotype: This likely reflects a read error, since a far larger clone is one base away. The chain combines TRBV6-6 with TRBJ2-1; D gene uncertain. CDR3 size: 13 residues. Germline V lookup: CDR1 MNHNY, CDR2 SVGAGI (reference sequence). The CDR3 DNA is TGTGCCAGCAGTGTGGGCAGTTACAATGAGCATTTCTTC. As protein: CASSVGSYNEHFF.

This sequence joins TRBV15 and TRBJ1-5; 10 bases agree with TRBD1. V dropped 3 bases and J dropped 5; count of bases not matched to a gene: 13. The germline CDR1 and CDR2 sequences are LNHNV and YYDKDF (reference sequence). The CDR3 spans 18 residues. The CDR3 here is CATSSTDRTGGDYQPQHF. CDR3 bases: TGTGCCACCAGCAGCACCGACCGGACAGGGGGGGACTATCAGCCCCAGCATTTT.

This clonotype was seen at least ten times. This chain joins TRBV27 and TRBJ2-7; TRBD1 or TRBD2 may be the D gene (5 bases each). The CDR3 extends over 14 amino acids. V was shortened by 2 bases and J by 3 bases, with 11 bases between the two germline ends. Germline values: CDR1 MNHEY, CDR2 SMNVEV (reference sequence). The CDR3 nucleotides read TGTGCCAGCAGTTTAGAGGGAAGGGGCTACGAGCAGTACTTC. Protein: CASSLEGRGYEQYF.

This clonotype was recorded at least ten times. V gene TRBV20-1 combines with J gene TRBJ1-1; tentative D call: TRBD1 (5 bases). The CDR3 covers 13 residues. V was shortened by 5 bases and J by 5 bases, with 15 bases between the two germline ends. Germline values: CDR1 DFQATT, CDR2 SNEGSKA (reference sequence). CDR3 sequence: CSAPGLGGTEAFF. In DNA form, the CDR3 reads TGCAGTGCTCCCGGCCTGGGGGGGACTGAAGCTTTCTTT.

This clonotype was seen at least ten times. The V call is TRBV6-1, the J call TRBJ1-3, with 7 bases aligning to TRBD1. Trimming took 5 bases from V and 4 from J; bases not matched to a gene: 8. The V gene's germline CDR1 is MNHNS and CDR2 SASEGT. This CDR3 comprises 15 residues. In DNA, the CDR3 is TGTGCCAGCAGTCTTACAGGGGCAGCGGGAAACACCATATATTTT. This encodes CASSLTGAAGNTIYF.

About this clonotype: With a far larger clone one base away, a read error is the likely cause. The chain has TRBV6-9 and TRBJ2-5; D may correspond to TRBD1 or TRBD2 (6 bases each). This CDR3 is 13 amino acids long. The germline V and J ends were trimmed by 3 bases and 8 bases, with 13 bases remaining between them. In germline, CDR1 is MNHGY, CDR2 SVAAGI. The CDR3 protein is CASSYKRGDTQYF. In DNA, the CDR3 is TGTGCCAGCAGTTACAAGAGGGGGGATACCCAGTACTTC.

Many counts were recorded for this clonotype. The V and J genes are TRBV19 and TRBJ1-1; TRBD1 matches at 9 bases. With 4 bases clipped from V and 4 bases from J, the junction kept 4 bases outside the gene matches. The CDR3 contains 14 residues. The germline V gene has CDR1 LNHDA and CDR2 SQIVND (reference sequence). The CDR3 reads CASSKGQGGTEAFF. CDR3 DNA sequence: TGTGCCAGTAGTAAGGGACAGGGCGGCACTGAAGCTTTCTTT.

This clonotype was picked up many times. This chain uses TRBV20-1 with TRBJ2-7, with a tentative D call TRBD2 (6 bases). Trimming removed 2 bases from V and 4 bases from J, with 15 bases in between. The germline V gene has CDR1 DFQATT and CDR2 SNEGSKA (reference sequence). The CDR3 has 14 amino acids. CDR3 bases: TGCAGTGCTAGACCCGGGACTTCTTTTTACGAGCAGTACTTC. It yields the protein CSARPGTSFYEQYF.

J is TRBJ1-4 and V is TRBV4-1; possibly TRBD1 for D (5 bases). Germline V lookup: CDR1 MGHRA, CDR2 YSYEKL. V shed 6 bases and J shed 0 bases, with 17 bases lying between them. This CDR3 has 17 residues. This CDR3 reads CASRLSTDVATNEKLFF. The CDR3 DNA sequence: TGCGCCAGCAGACTATCGACAGACGTAGCAACTAATGAAAAACTGTTTTTT.

As for this clonotype: This clone may be a read error of a much larger clone one base away. As the CDR3 is not closed by the conserved phenylalanine or tryptophan, this likely results from a read error. CDR3 region: CASSRDRMQTQYL. In nucleotides, the CDR3 is TGTGCCAGCAGTCGGGACCGGATGCAGACCCAGTACCTC. V and J are TRBV6-1 and TRBJ2-5, with D possibly called TRBD1 or TRBD2 (5 bases each). Trimming took off 5 bases at V and 6 bases at J, with 13 bases between the two ends. The CDR3 contains 13 residues. Germline CDR1 is MNHNS and CDR2 is SASEGT.

This clonotype has a count of ten or more. This chain connects TRBV18 to TRBJ1-2, with a possible D match to TRBD1 (6 bases). Trimming took off 1 base at V and 5 bases at J, with 8 bases between the two ends. Germline V lookup: CDR1 KGHSH, CDR2 LQKENI. The CDR3 length is 13 residues. CDR3 coding DNA: TGTGCCAGCTCACCACAGGGGGATTATGGCTACACCTTC. Residues: CASSPQGDYGYTF. The whole variable domain, remainder taken from reference TRBV18 and TRBJ1-2, is NAGVMQNPRHLVRRRGQEARLRCSPMKGHSHVYWYRQLPEEGLKFMVYLQKENIIDESGMPKERFSAEFPKEGPSILRIQQVVRGDSAAYFCASSPQGDYGYTFGSGTRLTVV.

There are many counts of this clonotype. This chain links TRBV19 with TRBJ1-5, with D tentatively TRBD1 (6 bases). Germline assignment: CDR1 LNHDA and CDR2 SQIVND (reference sequence). V lost 2 bases, J lost 0 bases, and 11 bases lay in between. The CDR3 spans 16 residues. The CDR3 DNA reads as TGTGCCAGTAGTATATACCGGACAGCTAGCAATCAGCCCCAGCATTTT. Translating it yields CASSIYRTASNQPQHF.

V gene TRBV5-6 combines with J gene TRBJ2-1; D is unresolved. The CDR3 is 16 amino acids. Trimming took 0 bases from V and 5 from J, leaving 15 bases between them. Per germline, CDR1 SGHDT and CDR2 YYEEEE. CDR3 DNA: TGTGCCAGCAGCTTGGCCCAAAGGCGAGTTAACAATGAGCAGTTCTTC. It translates to CASSLAQRRVNNEQFF.

This clonotype was detected many times. The gene calls are TRBV20-1 and TRBJ1-4, with D possibly TRBD1 on 5 matching bases. Trimming cost V 2 bases and J 2 bases, with 12 bases left between them. The V gene's germline CDR1 is DFQATT and CDR2 SNEGSKA (reference sequence). This CDR3 contains 15 residues. CDR3 DNA: TGCAGTGCTAGAAGTGGGGGGGGGACTAATGAAAAACTGTTTTTT. Residues: CSARSGGGTNEKLFF.

This clonotype was seen only a few times. The gene calls are TRBV5-6 and TRBJ2-5, with 10 bases that match TRBD1. Trimming at V came to 4 bases and at J to 10 bases, leaving 13 bases not matched to a gene. The CDR3 consists of 15 residues. Germline CDR1 and CDR2: SGHDT and YYEEEE. The DNA for the CDR3 is TGTGCCAGCAGCGGGGGGACAGGGGTTCGAGAAGACCAGTACTTC. This codes for CASSGGTGVREDQYF.

In the case of this clonotype: A clone one base away is much larger, so this may be a read error. The chain couples TRBV28 to TRBJ2-5; D unresolved. Trimming stripped 4 bases from V and 1 base from J, with 16 bases between. The CDR3 has 16 residues. Germline CDR1 reads MDHEN; CDR2 reads SYDVKM. CDR3 DNA sequence: TGTGCCAGCAGTTCCCTCCCCGCAGTGTTCCAAGAGACCCAGTACTTC. The encoded protein is CASSSLPAVFQETQYF.

In regard to this clonotype: This is likely an artifact of a read error, given a far larger clone one base away. The CDR3 sequence is CASSQQNSGAKVLTF. The CDR3 DNA reads as TGTGCCAGCAGCCAGCAGAACTCTGGGGCCAAAGTCCTGACTTTC. The chain has TRBV6-4 and TRBJ2-6; D possibly corresponds to TRBD1 (5 bases). This CDR3 region has 15 residues. Germline V gene lookup returns CDR1 MRHNA and CDR2 SNTAGT.

This clonotype has a handful of counts. The rearrangement uses TRBV7-3 and TRBJ2-7; TRBD1 aligns across 10 bases. The J segment lost 5 bases and the V segment lost 6 bases, leaving 13 bases of the junction unmatched. This CDR3 is built from 16 residues. Germline loops: CDR1 SGHTA, CDR2 FQGTGA. The CDR3 protein is CASRRAEGQGMDEQYF. The CDR3 DNA is TGTGCCAGCAGACGAGCGGAGGGACAGGGGATGGACGAGCAGTACTTC.

This clonotype was seen ten or more times. The chain combines TRBV20-1 with TRBJ1-2; D is perhaps TRBD1 (6 bases). The CDR3 is 15 residues long. CDR1 is DFQATT and CDR2 is SNEGSKA in the germline V gene (reference sequence). V was clipped by 0 bases and J by 6 bases, with 17 bases between them. CDR3 coding DNA: TGCAGTGCTAGAGACGGGGGCCTCCGGCAGGATGGCTACACCTTC. Residues: CSARDGGLRQDGYTF.